This TCR beta chain was captured by sequencing in a study of CD8 T cells in Susac syndrome. Germline V gives CDR1 SGHRS, CDR2 YFSETQ. V gave up 3 bases and J gave up 2 bases; unmatched junction bases: 0. This CDR3 spans 14 amino acids. Reverse transcription of about 0.45 to 1 ug RNA used random hexamers. TCRdb itself ran the immunoSEQ multiplex PCR reads through MiXCR, one entry per CDR3 protein. The top ten hold approximately 0.12% of the sample, which has roughly 120,000 distinct CDR3 sequences, 90% to 95% seen once. Sequencing input: CD4+ T cells from PBMCs. This TCR derives from a human donor with multiple sclerosis. The V gene is TRBV5-1, the J gene TRBJ2-7; 12 bases align to TRBD2. The CDR3 nucleotides are TGCGCCAGCAGCTCTAGCGGGAGGGCCTACGAGCAGTACTTC. The encoded protein is CASSSSGRAYEQYF.